This TCR beta chain was identified in a study of T cell repertoires in cytomegalovirus infection. For the study at large: The authors relied on CMV epitopes, both recently identified HLA-C-restricted and well-studied HLA-B-restricted. It can be stated that public TCR beta signatures indicated CMV infection as well as a matching HLA type. Findings and limits, study-wide: The study found HLA-C-restricted CMV-specific TCR beta clonotypes dominating the ex vivo response.

TCRdb independently ran MiXCR on the reads; one entry per CDR3 protein. The sample lists some 800,000 distinct CDR3 sequences, 32% seen once, with 9.5% to 15% in the top ten. This clonotype was counted many times. The antigen remains unidentified. The ends were cut back, 2 bases at V and 3 bases at J, with 9 bases in the middle. The CDR3 runs 14 residues. This chain uses TRBV12-3 or TRBV12-4 with TRBJ2-3; possibly TRBD1 for D (5 bases). This specimen consisted of cultured CD8+ T cells from PBMCs, obtained from culture after CMV antigen stimulation. The receptor comes from a human donor in good health (CMV status not recorded). Some clones in this sample may be carry-over from other donors' samples. The CDR3 DNA sequence: TGTGCCAGCAGTTTAAGACAGAAGACAGATACGCAGTATTTT. It yields the protein CASSLRQKTDTQYF.